This is a list of T cell receptor beta chains from one sample in a study of spatial heterogeneity in lung cancer. TCRdb reprocessed the 5' RACE reads via MiXCR and lists one record per CDR3 protein. The table has 8,500 to 13,000 distinct CDR3 sequences, approximately 8.1% seen once; the top ten hold roughly a quarter. The sample was PBMCs, taken at surgery. The receptors derive from a male donor with early-stage non-small cell lung cancer. The CDR3 runs from the conserved cysteine through the conserved F or W. The order of the fields is CDR3 protein, CDR3 DNA, clone size, D gene, J gene, V gene. The D gene is left open where the match is weak. For some rows the clone size is stated as once, few or many, or as a class when expanded; others skip it.

CASSSPGRVGSYEQYF	TGTGCCAGCAGTTCCCCCGGACGGGTAGGGTCCTACGAGCAGTACTTC	many	.	TRBJ2-7	TRBV6-2/TRBV6-3
CASSTQAGGATDTQYF	TGTGCCAGCAGTACCCAAGCGGGGGGGGCCACAGATACGCAGTATTTT	many	TRBD2	TRBJ2-3	TRBV12-3/TRBV12-4
CASGAPGRNSPLHF	TGTGCCAGTGGGGCCCCAGGACGAAATTCACCCCTCCACTTT	many	.	TRBJ1-6	TRBV19
CASNHLTGNYNEQFF	TGTGCCAGCAATCACCTGACAGGGAACTACAATGAGCAGTTCTTC	many	TRBD1	TRBJ2-1	TRBV12-3/TRBV12-4
CASDFPAAENNYEQYF	TGCGCCAGCGATTTCCCCGCCGCCGAAAATAACTACGAGCAGTACTTC	medium-sized	.	TRBJ2-7	TRBV23-1
CATGRDYNSPLHF	TGTGCCACCGGCAGGGACTATAATTCACCCCTCCACTTT	many	.	TRBJ1-6	TRBV11-2
CASSPSGTGVYNEQFF	TGTGCCAGCAGCCCGTCCGGGACAGGGGTCTACAATGAGCAGTTCTTC	many	TRBD1	TRBJ2-1	TRBV11-3
CASSISALPGSYEQYF	TGTGCCAGTAGTATCTCCGCCCTGCCGGGGTCCTACGAGCAGTACTTC	many	.	TRBJ2-7	TRBV19
CASSVGTAYGYTF	TGTGCCAGCAGCGTAGGGACAGCCTATGGCTACACCTTC	.	TRBD1	TRBJ1-2	TRBV7-8
CASSWGPNTGELFF	TGTGCCAGCAGTTGGGGACCGAACACCGGGGAGCTGTTTTTT	many	.	TRBJ2-2	TRBV6-5
CASSSPRQAETQYF	TGTGCCAGCAGTTCCCCCCGACAGGCGGAGACCCAGTACTTC	.	.	TRBJ2-5	TRBV28
CSVPDSRGGTEAFF	TGCAGCGTTCCAGACTCCAGGGGGGGCACTGAAGCTTTCTTT	.	TRBD1	TRBJ1-1	TRBV29-1
CASSRDSSLRYTF	TGTGCCAGCAGTCGGGACAGCTCTCTACGCTACACCTTC	medium-sized	TRBD1	TRBJ1-2	TRBV12-3/TRBV12-4
CAWTLGRTNEKLFF	TGTGCCTGGACCCTGGGACGGACAAATGAAAAACTGTTTTTT	medium-sized	.	TRBJ1-4	TRBV30
CASSLDGQGNNEQFF	TGTGCCAGCAGCTTAGATGGACAGGGGAACAATGAGCAGTTCTTC	many	TRBD1	TRBJ2-1	TRBV7-7
CASSEAAGYGYTF	TGTGCCAGCAGTGAAGCCGCTGGCTATGGCTACACCTTC	.	.	TRBJ1-2	TRBV2
CASSQSSAGGNNEQFF	TGCGCCAGCAGTCAATCCTCCGCGGGGGGAAACAATGAGCAGTTCTTC	many	TRBD2	TRBJ2-1	TRBV23-1
CAWMSGTGKNIQYF	TGTGCCTGGATGTCAGGGACAGGCAAAAACATTCAGTACTTC	many	TRBD1	TRBJ2-4	TRBV30
CATSAHTFGGNEQFF	TGTGCCACCAGCGCCCATACTTTCGGGGGGAATGAGCAGTTCTTC	.	TRBD2	TRBJ2-1	TRBV15
CASSVREAEGGELFF	TGTGCCAGCAGCGTCAGAGAAGCAGAGGGCGGGGAGCTGTTTTTT	few	.	TRBJ2-2	TRBV9
CASSWGQGQYF	TGTGCCAGCAGCTGGGGACAGGGGCAGTACTTC	medium-sized	TRBD1	TRBJ2-4	TRBV11-2
CSACRRGVAGDYEQYF	TGCAGTGCCTGCCGACGAGGGGTAGCGGGAGACTACGAGCAGTACTTC	few	TRBD2	TRBJ2-7	TRBV20-1
CASSQVGAGSYNEQFF	TGCGCCAGCAGCCAAGTGGGGGCAGGGTCCTACAATGAGCAGTTCTTC	many	.	TRBJ2-1	TRBV4-3
CASSERGAVPHEQFF	TGTGCCAGCAGCGAGCGGGGGGCGGTCCCCCATGAGCAGTTCTTC	many	TRBD2	TRBJ2-1	TRBV2
CAISEGQGSTGELFF	TGTGCCATCAGTGAGGGACAGGGAAGCACCGGGGAGCTGTTTTTT	many	TRBD1	TRBJ2-2	TRBV10-3
CASSYSKSGFNQPQHF	TGTGCCAGCAGTTACTCGAAATCGGGTTTCAATCAGCCCCAGCATTTT	many	.	TRBJ1-5	TRBV6-6